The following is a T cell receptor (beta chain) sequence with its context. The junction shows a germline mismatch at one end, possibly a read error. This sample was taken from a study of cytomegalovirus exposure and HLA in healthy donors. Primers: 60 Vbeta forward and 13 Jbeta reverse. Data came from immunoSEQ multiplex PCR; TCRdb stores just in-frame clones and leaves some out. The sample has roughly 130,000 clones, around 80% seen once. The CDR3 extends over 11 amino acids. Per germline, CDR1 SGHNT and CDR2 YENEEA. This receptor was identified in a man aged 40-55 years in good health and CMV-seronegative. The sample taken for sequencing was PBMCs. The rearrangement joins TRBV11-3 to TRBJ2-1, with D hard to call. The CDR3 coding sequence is TGTGTCAGCAGCTTAGGCGTGGAGCAGTTCTTC. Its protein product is CVSSLGVEQFF.